This TCR beta chain emerged from a study of OX40 agonist ivuxolimab in advanced cancers. The overall study: Patients were given ivuxolimab, an antibody that agonizes OX40 (CD134).

Trimming pared 5 bases from V and 3 bases from J, leaving 17 bases between. The CDR3 spans 15 residues. Germline CDR1 reads MGHRA; CDR2 reads YSYEKL. Only in-frame clones appear in the TCRdb table, and some are missing; sequencing was by immunoSEQ multiplex PCR. The sample carries fewer than 50,000 clones, about 80% recorded once. The specimen was CD4+ or CD8+ T cells sorted from blood, collected in a trial of the OX40 agonist ivuxolimab. The chain is built from TRBV4-1 and TRBJ2-7, with a tentative D call TRBD1 (5 bases). This receptor was identified in an adult with an advanced solid tumor such as melanoma, head and neck, liver or kidney cancer. In nucleotides, the CDR3 is TGCGCCAGCAGCGAAGGCAGGGCCCCCGTCTACGAGCAGTACTTC. This encodes CASSEGRAPVYEQYF.